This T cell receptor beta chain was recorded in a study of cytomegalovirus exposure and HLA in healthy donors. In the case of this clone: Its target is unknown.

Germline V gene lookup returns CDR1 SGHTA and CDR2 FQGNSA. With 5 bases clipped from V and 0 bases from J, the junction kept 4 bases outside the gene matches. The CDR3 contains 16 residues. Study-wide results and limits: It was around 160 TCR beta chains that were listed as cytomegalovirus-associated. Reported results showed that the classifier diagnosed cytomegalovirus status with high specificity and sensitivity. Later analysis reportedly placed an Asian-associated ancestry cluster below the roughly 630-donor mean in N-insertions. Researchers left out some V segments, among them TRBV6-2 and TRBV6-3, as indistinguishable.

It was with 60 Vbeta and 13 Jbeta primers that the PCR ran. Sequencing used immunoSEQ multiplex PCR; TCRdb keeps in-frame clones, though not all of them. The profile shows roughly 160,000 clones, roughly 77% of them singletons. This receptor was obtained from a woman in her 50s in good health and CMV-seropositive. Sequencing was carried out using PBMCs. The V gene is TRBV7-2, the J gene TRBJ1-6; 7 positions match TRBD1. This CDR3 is CASSARQGSYNSPLHF. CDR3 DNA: TGTGCCAGCAGCGCTAGACAGGGCTCCTATAATTCACCCCTCCACTTT. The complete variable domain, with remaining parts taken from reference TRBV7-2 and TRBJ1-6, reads GAGVSQSPSNKVTEKGKDVELRCDPISGHTALYWYRQSLGQGLEFLIYFQGNSAPDKSGLPSDRFSAERTGGSVSTLTIQRTQQEDSAVYLCASSARQGSYNSPLHFGNGTRLTVT.